What follows are 25 T cell receptor beta chains derived from one specimen sequenced in a study of cytomegalovirus exposure and HLA in healthy donors. Primers included in the PCR were 60 Vbeta and 13 Jbeta primers. Clones were sequenced by immunoSEQ multiplex PCR, and TCRdb holds only the in-frame ones, with some missing. The table shows about 120,000 clones, with about 81% occurring only once. Sequencing was done on a sample of PBMCs. Source of these receptors: a woman in her 50s in good health and CMV-seropositive.

CDR3 in DNA: TGTGCCAGCAGCTTAGCGCACTCGAATGAAAAACTGTTTTTT. It codes for CASSLAHSNEKLFF. The V gene is TRBV7-9, the J gene TRBJ1-4, with unresolved D. V lost 0 bases and J lost 5, with 7 bases in between. The CDR3 spans 14 residues. CDR1 is SEHNR and CDR2 is FQNEAQ in the germline V gene (reference sequence).

This clone has just a few counts. This sequence joins TRBV10-3 and TRBJ1-4; TRBD1 aligns across 9 bases. The CDR3 totals 14 residues. CDR1 and CDR2 from the germline V gene are ENHRY and SYGVKD. After removal of 6 bases from V and 8 bases from J, the junction contained 7 bases not matched to a gene. CDR3 sequence reads: CAIRAGQGGEKLFF. The CDR3 DNA follows: TGTGCCATCAGAGCGGGACAGGGCGGAGAAAAACTGTTTTTT.

The DNA of the CDR3 is TGTGCCAGCAGCTTAGCGGCGGGCCCCCTAGGGTATGGCTACACCTTC. This gives the protein CASSLAAGPLGYGYTF. The V gene is TRBV7-9, the J gene TRBJ1-2; no definite D call. CDR3 length: 16 amino acids. CDR1 SEHNR and CDR2 FQNEAQ come from the germline V gene (reference sequence). V shed 0 bases and J shed 5 bases, with 16 bases lying between them. Together with reference TRBV7-9 and TRBJ1-2, the CDR3 gives the full variable domain: DTGVSQNPRHKITKRGQNVTFRCDPISEHNRLYWYRQTLGQGPEFLTYFQNEAQLEKSRLLSDRFSAERPKGSFSTLEIQRTEQGDSAMYLCASSLAAGPLGYGYTFGSGTRLTVV.

The chain employs TRBV28 and TRBJ2-7; 15 positions agree with TRBD2. CDR3 length equals 15 residues. Germline CDR1 MDHEN, CDR2 SYDVKM. Trimming took 2 bases from V and 9 from J; bases not matched to a gene: 5. The CDR3 coding sequence is TGTGCCAGCAGTTTAGGGGGGACTAGCGGGAGGCGGCAGTACTTC. This translates into CASSLGGTSGRRQYF.

This chain links TRBV5-4 with TRBJ1-2, with 7 nucleotides matching TRBD1. The germline V gene encodes CDR1 SGHNT and CDR2 YYREEE (reference sequence). This CDR3 is 14 amino acids long. The V and J ends lost 5 bases and 1 base, in that order; junction bases with no gene match: 5. The CDR3 nucleotides are TGTGCCAGCAGTACCGGGACAGTTAACTATGGCTACACCTTC. Protein product: CASSTGTVNYGYTF.

The chain recombines TRBV7-2 with TRBJ2-2; 8 nucleotides line up with TRBD1. CDR3 length: 15 residues. The junction had 4 bases not matched to a gene; V was cut back by 3 bases and J by 4 bases. The germline V gene encodes CDR1 SGHTA and CDR2 FQGNSA. The CDR3 is CASSFPRGLTGELFF. Written as DNA, the CDR3 is TGTGCCAGCAGCTTTCCCAGGGGGCTCACCGGGGAGCTGTTTTTT.

This chain links TRBV5-1 with TRBJ1-1, with 7 bases that match TRBD1. Trimming removed 3 bases from V and 1 base from J; junction bases left unmatched: 3. Germline values: CDR1 SGHRS, CDR2 YFSETQ. The CDR3 has 14 residues. DNA of the CDR3: TGCGCCAGCAGCTGGGGGACAGAGAACACTGAAGCTTTCTTT. This encodes CASSWGTENTEAFF.

The V call is TRBV7-2, the J call TRBJ1-5, with D maybe TRBD1 (6 bases). The V end was cut by 5 bases, the J end by 7 bases, with 18 bases between. This CDR3 has 15 residues. Germline V lookup: CDR1 SGHTA, CDR2 FQGNSA. CDR3 sequence: CASSRSRGGNQPQHF. As DNA, the CDR3 is TGTGCCAGCAGCCGATCCCGAGGGGGTAACCAGCCCCAGCATTTT.

CDR3 sequence: CASSLSRAGTEAFF. DNA of the CDR3: TGTGCCAGCAGTTTATCGAGGGCGGGCACTGAAGCTTTCTTT. The chain is built from TRBV27 and TRBJ1-1; D not resolved. Trimming took 0 bases from V and 4 from J, leaving 9 bases between them. From germline, CDR1 is MNHEY and CDR2 SMNVEV (reference sequence). The CDR3 runs 14 residues.

V usage is TRBV19 and J usage is TRBJ2-5; TRBD2 agrees at 12 bases. The CDR3 covers 19 residues. J gave up 2 bases and V 0 bases, and 10 bases lay outside the gene matches. Germline CDR1 reads LNHDA; CDR2 reads SQIVND (reference sequence). In nucleotides, the CDR3 is TGTGCCAGTAGTATAGATTCCCCGACTAGCGGGGGACCACAAGAGACCCAGTACTTC. Its translation is CASSIDSPTSGGPQETQYF. The whole variable domain, remainder taken from reference TRBV19 and TRBJ2-5, is DGGITQSPKYLFRKEGQNVTLSCEQNLNHDAMYWYRQDPGQGLRLIYYSQIVNDFQKGDIAEGYSVSREKKESFPLTVTSAQKNPTAFYLCASSIDSPTSGGPQETQYFGPGTRLLVL.

The chain has TRBV30 and TRBJ1-2; D may be TRBD1 (5 bases). Germline V gene sequence: CDR1 GTSNPN, CDR2 SVGIG (reference sequence). V lost 4 bases, J lost 3 bases, and 9 bases lay in between. The CDR3 contains 12 residues. The CDR3: CAWNLGHYGYTF. Written as DNA, the CDR3 is TGTGCCTGGAACCTGGGGCACTATGGCTACACCTTC.

This clone was found a few times. The rearrangement joins TRBV10-3 to TRBJ2-7; TRBD2 aligns across 11 bases. CDR1 and CDR2 from the germline V gene are ENHRY and SYGVKD. The CDR3 runs to 18 residues. The junction had 11 bases not matched to a gene; V was cut back by 3 bases and J by 1 base. The CDR3 nucleotides are TGTGCCATCAGTGAAAATAGCGGGAGGGGGGGATCTTCCTACGAGCAGTACTTC. Translated: CAISENSGRGGSSYEQYF.

This chain joins TRBV6-5 and TRBJ2-7; TRBD1 might be the D (5 bases). V lost 2 bases to trimming and J lost 4 bases, with 12 bases between them. The V gene's germline CDR1 is MNHEY and CDR2 SVGAGI. The CDR3 consists of 14 residues. CDR3 DNA sequence: TGTGCCAGCAGTTACGGGCCGCAGGGTTACGAGCAGTACTTC. The encoded protein is CASSYGPQGYEQYF.

The V call is TRBV4-3, the J call TRBJ2-1; weak D call: TRBD1 (6 bases). The CDR3 has 17 amino acids. Trimming took off 3 bases at V and 0 bases at J, with 15 bases between the two ends. Germline V gene lookup returns CDR1 LGHNA and CDR2 YSLEER. This CDR3 is CASSHLTGPSSYNEQFF. The CDR3 bases are TGCGCCAGCAGCCACCTAACAGGGCCCAGCTCCTACAATGAGCAGTTCTTC.

In this sample, this clone turned up once. J is TRBJ2-1 and V is TRBV4-1; TRBD2 aligns across 8 bases. This CDR3 has 19 residues. V was pared by 1 base and J by 4 bases, with 15 bases of the junction left unmatched. Per germline, CDR1 MGHRA and CDR2 YSYEKL. The CDR3 reads CASSQGPGRAGGLYNEQFF. Here the CDR3 DNA reads TGCGCCAGCAGCCAAGGGCCGGGTAGGGCGGGAGGCTTATACAATGAGCAGTTCTTC.

The V call is TRBV6-1, the J call TRBJ1-6, with 8 bases matching TRBD1. In germline, CDR1 is MNHNS, CDR2 SASEGT. V shed 2 bases, J shed 4 bases, and the junction held 1 base outside the gene matches. This CDR3 contains 15 residues. The CDR3 is CASSEQGAYNSPLHF. The DNA for the CDR3 is TGTGCCAGCAGTGAACAGGGGGCGTATAATTCACCCCTCCACTTT.

The chain is built from TRBV7-9 and TRBJ2-7; 7 positions match TRBD2. Germline V gene lookup returns CDR1 SEHNR and CDR2 FQNEAQ (reference sequence). Losses at the gene ends were 4 bases for V and 4 bases for J; bases not matched to a gene: 1. The CDR3 length is 12 residues. Written as DNA, the CDR3 is TGTGCCAGCAGCTACGGGAGGTACGAGCAGTACTTC. Its translation: CASSYGRYEQYF.

The CDR3 region is CASSGRLAGGGAQYF. Here the CDR3 DNA reads TGCGCCAGCAGCGGGCGACTAGCGGGTGGGGGAGCCCAGTACTTC. The rearrangement joins TRBV5-1 to TRBJ2-5, with 10 positions matching TRBD2. CDR1 is SGHRS, CDR2 YFSETQ, per germline. The CDR3 consists of 15 residues. The V segment lost 4 bases and the J segment 9 bases; nucleotides outside the gene matches: 12.

This clone was observed once. This chain connects TRBV4-3 to TRBJ2-2, with TRBD2 matching 9 bases. This CDR3 contains 17 residues. Germline V CDR1 and CDR2: LGHNA, YSLEER. The V segment lost 0 bases and the J segment 5 bases; nucleotides outside the gene matches: 7. This CDR3 is CASSQDRGGAYTGELFF. The DNA for the CDR3 is TGCGCCAGCAGCCAAGATCGCGGGGGGGCCTATACCGGGGAGCTGTTTTTT.

This clone was counted only a few times. This chain links TRBV9 with TRBJ2-1, with 8 nucleotides matching TRBD2. The germline gives CDR1 SGDLS, CDR2 YYNGEE. The ends lost 4 bases at V and 8 bases at J; junction bases unmatched: 11. CDR3 size: 15 residues. The CDR3 is CASSPGTSPEDEQFF. The CDR3 DNA reads as TGTGCCAGCAGCCCCGGGACTAGTCCGGAGGATGAGCAGTTCTTC. Supplemented by reference TRBV9 and TRBJ2-1, the full variable domain reads DSGVTQTPKHLITATGQRVTLRCSPRSGDLSVYWYQQSLDQGLQFLIQYYNGEERAKGNILERFSAQQFPDLHSELNLSSLELGDSALYFCASSPGTSPEDEQFFGPGTRLTVL.

The chain employs TRBV6-6 and TRBJ2-1; tentatively, D is TRBD2 (5 bases). This CDR3 has 14 residues. V lost 10 bases to trimming and J lost 6 bases, with 19 bases between them. Germline V gene sequence: CDR1 MNHNY, CDR2 SVGAGI (reference sequence). The CDR3 reads CAIDGGPSGNEQFF. In nucleotides, the CDR3 is TGTGCCATAGACGGCGGGCCGAGTGGCAATGAGCAGTTCTTC.

The chain combines TRBV6-1 with TRBJ1-1; maybe TRBD1 (6 bases). V lost 6 bases and J lost 0, with 8 bases in between. Per germline, CDR1 MNHNS and CDR2 SASEGT. The CDR3 extends over 13 amino acids. The CDR3 loop reads CASRDSLNTEAFF. The CDR3 nucleotides read TGTGCCAGCAGGGACAGCCTGAACACTGAAGCTTTCTTT.

This clone turned up a few times. The CDR3 nucleotides are TGTGCCAGCAGCTTACGGACAACCCCAGAAGAGACCCAGTACTTC. This translates into CASSLRTTPEETQYF. The chain joins TRBV11-1 to TRBJ2-5, with D possibly matching TRBD1 (5 bases). This CDR3 has 15 residues. Trimming removed 2 bases from V and 3 bases from J, with 13 bases in between. The germline gives CDR1 SGHAT, CDR2 FQDESV (reference sequence).

The chain is built from TRBV9 and TRBJ2-3; the D is unclear. V dropped 0 bases and J dropped 1 base, with 6 bases sitting between them. The CDR3 loop spans 14 amino acids. Germline CDR1 reads SGDLS; CDR2 reads YYNGEE. The CDR3 protein is CASSVAVGTDTQYF. The CDR3 DNA is TGTGCCAGCAGCGTAGCGGTTGGCACAGATACGCAGTATTTT.

This clone occurred a few times. The chain employs TRBV6-5 and TRBJ1-1, with 8 bases that match TRBD1. V shed 6 bases and J 4 bases; nucleotides not matched to a gene: 4. The CDR3 is 13 residues long. Germline CDR1 and CDR2: MNHEY and SVGAGI. CDR3: CASSGRGLTEAFF. The CDR3 DNA follows: TGTGCCAGCAGCGGCAGGGGGCTCACTGAAGCTTTCTTT.